The clone carrying this T cell receptor (beta chain) was detected ten times or more. Its antigen is undetermined. This CDR3 comprises 16 residues. V was trimmed by 2 bases and J by 1 base, leaving 14 bases between them. CDR1 SGHRS and CDR2 YFSETQ come from the germline V gene. The data belong to a study of neurological immune-mediated disorders. Study findings and constraints: The most TCR clonal expansion was seen in HTLV-1-associated myelopathy, and the least was seen in multiple sclerosis, which fell below healthy controls.

The cDNA was generated through 5'RACE incorporating 10-nucleotide random UMIs. TCRdb called the 5' RACE reads again in MiXCR, with one record for every CDR3 protein. Of roughly 89,000 distinct CDR3 sequences listed, around 2.6% were seen once; the top ten hold about 1.1%. This chain links TRBV5-1 with TRBJ2-3; the D gene is possibly TRBD2 (5 bases). This TCR derives from a woman aged 30 to 39 with multiple sclerosis. Sequences were obtained from PBMCs. The chain's CDR3 is CASSLNGERGTDTQYF. The CDR3 DNA reads as TGCGCCAGCAGCTTAAATGGGGAGCGTGGCACAGATACGCAGTATTTT.